These 27 T cell receptor beta chains originate from one sample sequenced in a study of T-cell memory formation after mild COVID-19. Each CDR3 protein gets one entry after TCRdb re-called the 5' RACE reads with MiXCR. The sample contains some 130,000 distinct CDR3 sequences, roughly 24% of which appear only once. Sequences were obtained from PBMCs or a T cell subset sorted from them (not recorded which). The source is an adult woman who had mild COVID-19 (a few samples of this study predate the infection). Cell type and time point are not known.

J is TRBJ2-2 and V is TRBV30; unclear D gene. Germline V gives CDR1 GTSNPN, CDR2 SVGIG (reference sequence). This CDR3 contains 13 residues. V dropped 0 bases and J dropped 8 bases, with 10 bases sitting between them. The CDR3 reads CAWSVVFSGELFF. The DNA of the CDR3 is TGTGCCTGGAGTGTAGTGTTTTCGGGGGAGCTGTTTTTT.

This clonotype was found a few times. The rearrangement uses TRBV5-1 and TRBJ1-1, with 8 bases aligning to TRBD1. V lost 1 base, J lost 4 bases, and 9 bases stayed unmatched. This CDR3 has 16 residues. The V gene's germline CDR1 is SGHRS and CDR2 YFSETQ. The CDR3 region is CASSLRGTGGGTEAFF. DNA for the CDR3: TGCGCCAGCAGCTTGAGAGGGACAGGAGGAGGCACTGAAGCTTTCTTT.

This clonotype occurred a few times. The rearrangement links TRBV18 to TRBJ2-7, with a weak D call TRBD1 (6 bases). Per the germline V gene, CDR1 is KGHSH and CDR2 is LQKENI. The CDR3 consists of 18 residues. V dropped 6 bases and J dropped 4 bases, with 28 bases sitting between them. The CDR3 nucleotides read TGTGCCAGCTCCCACGCAACAAAACCGGGACACGGCCCTTACGAGCAGTACTTC. This sequence encodes CASSHATKPGHGPYEQYF. The entire variable domain, with the rest obtained from reference TRBV18 and TRBJ2-7, is as follows: NAGVMQNPRHLVRRRGQEARLRCSPMKGHSHVYWYRQLPEEGLKFMVYLQKENIIDESGMPKERFSAEFPKEGPSILRIQQVVRGDSAAYFCASSHATKPGHGPYEQYFGPGTRLTVT.

The chain has TRBV6-1 and TRBJ2-3; TRBD2 aligns across 9 bases. Germline assignment: CDR1 MNHNS and CDR2 SASEGT. The CDR3 is 15 residues long. J gave up 6 bases and V 6 bases, and 10 bases lay outside the gene matches. The CDR3 bases are TGTGCCAGCAGAGTTTACGGCGGGAGGGCCGATACGCAGTATTTT. This sequence encodes CASRVYGGRADTQYF.

This clonotype was picked up one time. The chain's CDR3 is CASSRPGIGNTIYF. The CDR3 nucleotides are TGTGCCAGCAGCCGCCCGGGTATTGGAAACACCATATATTTT. The rearrangement uses TRBV7-9 and TRBJ1-3; no definite D call. CDR3 length: 14 amino acids. V lost 5 bases and J lost 3, with 11 bases in between. CDR1 and CDR2 from the germline V gene are SEHNR and FQNEAQ (reference sequence).

The chain carries TRBV6-5 and TRBJ2-7; D unclear. This CDR3 has 13 amino acids. The V end was cut by 2 bases, the J end by 0 bases, with 5 bases between. CDR1 is MNHEY and CDR2 is SVGAGI in the germline V gene. The CDR3: CASSYSDSYEQYF. Written as DNA, the CDR3 is TGTGCCAGCAGTTACAGTGACTCCTACGAGCAGTACTTC.

The chain is built from TRBV7-3 and TRBJ2-3; TRBD1 matches at 10 bases. Looked up from germline, CDR1 is SGHTA and CDR2 is FQGTGA. V lost 5 bases and J lost 1; bases outside the gene matches: 6. This CDR3 region has 16 residues. The CDR3 loop is CASSLTGGGGTDTQYF. The CDR3 coding sequence is TGTGCCAGCAGCCTGACAGGGGGCGGAGGCACAGATACGCAGTATTTT.

The chain carries TRBV9 and TRBJ2-7; 7 positions match TRBD2. CDR3 length: 16 amino acids. Per germline, CDR1 SGDLS and CDR2 YYNGEE. V lost 0 bases, J lost 2 bases, and 8 bases stayed unmatched. The DNA of the CDR3 is TGTGCCAGCAGCGTAGAAGGACTAGGCGGAGCCTACGAGCAGTACTTC. It encodes CASSVEGLGGAYEQYF.

The chain links TRBV4-3 to TRBJ2-7; D may correspond to TRBD1 or TRBD2 (6 bases each). V shed 0 bases and J shed 2 bases, with 11 bases lying between them. Looked up from germline, CDR1 is LGHNA and CDR2 is YSLEER. The CDR3 is 15 residues long. Written as DNA, the CDR3 is TGCGCCAGCAGCCAAGATAGGGGGGCCCCCTACGAGCAGTACTTC. Protein sequence: CASSQDRGAPYEQYF.

The chain combines TRBV4-1 with TRBJ1-5, with D uncertain. The CDR3 covers 14 residues. The V gene lost 1 base and the J gene lost 4 bases, with 8 bases spanning the gap. Germline CDR1 reads MGHRA; CDR2 reads YSYEKL. CDR3 sequence (DNA): TGCGCCAGCAGCCAAGTGAATCCAAATCAGCCCCAGCATTTT. Amino acid sequence: CASSQVNPNQPQHF.

The CDR3 bases are TGCGCCAGCAGCTTACAGGACATCTCCTACGAGCAGTACTTC. It encodes CASSLQDISYEQYF. This sequence joins TRBV5-1 and TRBJ2-7; D is perhaps TRBD1 (5 bases). CDR3 length: 14 amino acids. Trimming stripped 2 bases from V and 0 bases from J, with 9 bases between. CDR1 is SGHRS, CDR2 YFSETQ, per germline.

This CDR3 reads CASSLGAPYGYTF. The CDR3 DNA is TGTGCCAGCAGCTTGGGGGCCCCCTATGGCTACACCTTC. The chain uses TRBV7-6 and TRBJ1-2, with D maybe TRBD1 (6 bases). With 3 bases removed from V and 4 bases from J, the gap between germline ends came to 9 bases. The CDR3 length is 13 residues. Germline CDR1 reads SGHVS; CDR2 reads FNYEAQ.

The chain employs TRBV20-1 and TRBJ2-1; the match to TRBD2 covers 8 bases. CDR3 length: 14 amino acids. Per the germline V gene, CDR1 is DFQATT and CDR2 is SNEGSKA (reference sequence). Unmatched junction bases numbered 12, after V lost 6 bases and J lost 8 bases. The DNA of the CDR3 is TGCAGTGCCCCGCTAGGGACTAGATTCGATGAGCAGTTCTTC. Amino acids: CSAPLGTRFDEQFF.

In its sample, this clonotype was seen many times. V is TRBV4-1 and J is TRBJ2-5, with TRBD1 matching over 7 bases. There are 14 residues in the CDR3. V gave up 3 bases and J gave up 2 bases; unmatched junction bases: 3. Germline values: CDR1 MGHRA, CDR2 YSYEKL. CDR3 in DNA: TGCGCCAGCAGCCAGCGGACAGGTCAAGAGACCCAGTACTTC. Protein sequence: CASSQRTGQETQYF.

The chain couples TRBV15 to TRBJ1-1; the D gene is possibly TRBD1 (5 bases). The CDR3 runs to 16 residues. Looked up from germline, CDR1 is LNHNV and CDR2 is YYDKDF (reference sequence). V lost 0 bases and J lost 0, with 11 bases in between. CDR3 in DNA: TGTGCCACCAGCAGAGACCTCGGAGGGGTGAACACTGAAGCTTTCTTT. Its translation: CATSRDLGGVNTEAFF.

Concerning this clonotype itself: The junction departs from the called germline gene at one end, perhaps through a read error. The V gene is TRBV20-1, the J gene TRBJ1-4; no definite D call. This CDR3 is 8 amino acids long. Germline V CDR1 and CDR2: DFQATT, SNEGSKA (reference sequence). CDR3 region: CSARGEHF. The CDR3 DNA sequence: TGCAGTGCTAGAGGGGAGCATTTT.

The chain joins TRBV4-3 to TRBJ2-7; 8 bases are a match to TRBD2. The V gene end was trimmed by 0 bases and the J gene end by 3 bases; junction bases not matched to a gene: 7. In germline, CDR1 is LGHNA, CDR2 YSLEER. The CDR3 is 16 amino acids. CDR3 DNA sequence: TGCGCCAGCAGCCAAGAACAAGCGGGAGAAAGCTACGAGCAGTACTTC. Translation gives CASSQEQAGESYEQYF.

This clonotype was picked up a small number of times. The chain couples TRBV9 to TRBJ2-5, with D perhaps TRBD1 (5 bases). The germline V gene has CDR1 SGDLS and CDR2 YYNGEE. Trimming shortened V by 0 bases and J by 5 bases, and 8 bases separated the two germline ends. CDR3 length: 13 residues. The CDR3 reads CASSVGGRETQYF. The CDR3 coding sequence is TGTGCCAGCAGCGTAGGGGGCAGGGAGACCCAGTACTTC.

This clonotype was seen more than once but under ten times. The chain carries TRBV4-1 and TRBJ1-2, with D possibly matching TRBD1 (5 bases). V lost 4 bases and J lost 4, with 13 bases in between. Germline values: CDR1 MGHRA, CDR2 YSYEKL. This CDR3 is built from 14 residues. The CDR3 DNA reads as TGCGCCAGCAGCCCCCGGGACGCCCGCTATGGCTACACCTTC. Its translation: CASSPRDARYGYTF.

The CDR3 coding sequence is TGTGCCAGCAGTGAAAGCCCTACCACACTCTACACAGATACGCAGTATTTT. This codes for CASSESPTTLYTDTQYF. The chain uses TRBV2 and TRBJ2-3; no reliable D call. Trimming cost V 2 bases and J 2 bases, with 17 bases left between them. The CDR3 has 17 residues. Germline V gene lookup returns CDR1 SNHLY and CDR2 FYNNEI.

The CDR3 bases are TGCGCCAGCAGTCGGGGGAAGGGTGTGAACACTGAAGCTTTCTTT. This encodes CASSRGKGVNTEAFF. The genes are TRBV5-1 and TRBJ1-1, with D tentatively TRBD1 (5 bases). Trimming shortened V by 5 bases and J by 0 bases, and 14 bases separated the two germline ends. Germline V lookup: CDR1 SGHRS, CDR2 YFSETQ. This CDR3 contains 15 residues.

V and J are TRBV2 and TRBJ1-2, with D uncertain. Germline loops: CDR1 SNHLY, CDR2 FYNNEI. The CDR3 has 15 residues. V was cut by 0 bases and J by 5 bases, with 13 bases left in between. This CDR3 is CASSEALLQRYGYTF. The CDR3 DNA sequence: TGTGCCAGCAGTGAAGCCCTCTTACAACGATATGGCTACACCTTC.

Only a few counts were recorded for this clonotype. The J gene is TRBJ2-7, the V gene TRBV28, with 7 bases aligning to TRBD2. This CDR3 contains 16 residues. CDR1 and CDR2 (germline): MDHEN, SYDVKM. Trimming at V came to 2 bases and at J to 6 bases, leaving 13 bases not matched to a gene. The chain's CDR3 is CASSLDGRATVSEQYF. CDR3 DNA sequence: TGTGCCAGCAGTTTAGATGGGAGGGCCACCGTATCCGAGCAGTACTTC.

This clonotype turned up a few times. V is TRBV4-1 and J is TRBJ2-5; 8 bases are shared with TRBD1. The V segment lost 2 bases and the J segment 3 bases; nucleotides outside the gene matches: 5. Per germline, CDR1 MGHRA and CDR2 YSYEKL. The CDR3 is made up of 15 amino acids. The CDR3 region has the DNA TGCGCCAGCAGCCAACCGGACAGGGAAGAAGAGACCCAGTACTTC. This sequence encodes CASSQPDREEETQYF.

The chain is built from TRBV6-5 and TRBJ1-6; no reliable D call. This CDR3 has 14 residues. V was trimmed by 7 bases and J by 7 bases, leaving 14 bases between them. The V gene's germline CDR1 is MNHEY and CDR2 SVGAGI. For the CDR3, the DNA is TGTGCCAGCACCAACGGGCAAGGGAATTCACCCCTCCACTTT. This gives the protein CASTNGQGNSPLHF.

This clonotype was seen a few times. This chain links TRBV12-3 or TRBV12-4 with TRBJ2-7; no clear D. This CDR3 comprises 12 residues. Trimming left V 1 base short and J 3 bases short, with 4 bases between. The CDR3 spells CASSLGIYEQYF. In DNA form, the CDR3 reads TGTGCCAGCAGTTTAGGGATCTACGAGCAGTACTTC.

V usage is TRBV19 and J usage is TRBJ2-7; TRBD1 is a possible D gene (6 bases). From germline, CDR1 is LNHDA and CDR2 SQIVND (reference sequence). This CDR3 has 14 amino acids. With 8 bases removed from V and 1 base from J, the gap between germline ends came to 15 bases. CDR3 in DNA: TGTGCCAGTGAATCGTCAGGGGCTTCCTACGAGCAGTACTTC. It encodes CASESSGASYEQYF.